This T cell receptor beta chain was sequenced during a study of cytomegalovirus exposure and HLA in healthy donors. Study conclusions and caveats: The sole available immune exposure information was CMV serostatus.

To note about this clone: Its antigen is not known.

In germline, CDR1 is MNHEY, CDR2 SMNVEV (reference sequence). The CDR3 is 14 residues long. With 1 base clipped from V and 9 bases from J, the junction kept 4 bases outside the gene matches. Primers: 60 Vbeta forward and 13 Jbeta reverse. Profiled with immunoSEQ multiplex PCR; TCRdb holds only in-frame clones, not every one. The sample has 150,000 to 200,000 clones, about 70% seen once; the top ten hold 3.1%. Sequenced: PBMCs. The TCR originated in a male donor in good health and CMV-seronegative. The chain employs TRBV27 and TRBJ2-1, with 9 bases that match TRBD1. In DNA form, the CDR3 reads TGTGCCAGCAGTTTATGGGACAGGGAGGGTGAGCAGTTCTTC. Its translation is CASSLWDREGEQFF.